These T cell receptor beta chains were read from a single sample in a study of cytomegalovirus exposure and HLA in healthy donors. Profiling relied on immunoSEQ multiplex PCR, and the TCRdb table lists in-frame clones only, not all of them. The sample holds about 170,000 clones, around 84% seen once. The specimen was PBMCs. These receptor sequences come from a man aged 25 to 45 in good health and CMV-seropositive. Both conserved end residues are part of each CDR3. D genes are given only for firm matches. Some rows mark clone size as missing; the rest say once, few, many or name a class of expanded clone.

d_call	clone_size	v_call	j_call	cdr3_nt	cdr3_aa
TRBD1	.	TRBV9	TRBJ1-2	TGTGCCAGCAGCCCCGGGACAGGGGTCTCTAACTATGGCTACACCTTC	CASSPGTGVSNYGYTF
.	.	TRBV5-6	TRBJ1-2	TGTGCCAGCATCATGAAACAGGGCTATGGCTACACCTTC	CASIMKQGYGYTF
.	.	TRBV5-1	TRBJ1-1	TGCGCCAGCAGCCCGCGGGGGACCTACACTGAAGCTTTCTTT	CASSPRGTYTEAFF
.	few	TRBV10-1	TRBJ1-1	TGCGCCAGCAGTGTCACACAGGGATTTGGCACTGAAGCTTTCTTT	CASSVTQGFGTEAFF
.	.	TRBV27	TRBJ2-1	TGTGCCAGCTCCGGACATAACTCCTACAATGAGCAGTTCTTC	CASSGHNSYNEQFF
TRBD1	once	TRBV7-9	TRBJ2-3	TGTTCCAGCAGCATCACAGGGGGCGGAGGCACAGATACGCAGTATTTT	CSSSITGGGGTDTQYF
TRBD1	few	TRBV6-6	TRBJ1-5	TGTGCCAGCAGTCCCCGCCGACAGGGCGGTCAGCCCCAGCATTTT	CASSPRRQGGQPQHF
.	once	TRBV4-1	TRBJ1-2	TGCGCCAGCAGCCAAGATAATACAGGGACGGATGGCTACACCTTC	CASSQDNTGTDGYTF
TRBD2	.	TRBV5-4	TRBJ2-1	TGTGCCAGCAGCTTTGGGGGAGGGTCCGCCTACAATGAGCAGTTCTTC	CASSFGGGSAYNEQFF
.	.	TRBV6-5	TRBJ2-7	TGTGCCAGCAGTTATCGAAGAGCCGCCTACGAGCAGTACTTC	CASSYRRAAYEQYF
.	.	TRBV7-9	TRBJ1-1	TGTGCCAGCAGCTTAGTGGACGGGGGAGCTTTCTTT	CASSLVDGGAFF
.	.	TRBV19	TRBJ1-2	TGTGCCAGTAGTCATCTGGAGGGGCGTGGGACCTTC	CASSHLEGRGTF
.	many	TRBV7-9	TRBJ1-2	TGTGCCAGCAGCCCCCCCCAGGGATTCTCTAACTATGGCTACACCTTC	CASSPPQGFSNYGYTF
TRBD1	.	TRBV30	TRBJ2-3	TGTGCCTGGGCTCCCGGGACAGGGATAACAGATACGCAGTATTTT	CAWAPGTGITDTQYF
.	.	TRBV11-3	TRBJ2-6	TGTGCCAGCAGCTTTCGGGGGGCCGGGGCCAACGTCCTGACTTTC	CASSFRGAGANVLTF
.	.	TRBV29-1	TRBJ2-1	TGCAGCGTTGGGCCCGGGACAGAGCAGTTCTTC	CSVGPGTEQFF
.	.	TRBV18	TRBJ2-2	TGTGCCAGCTCACCACCGTCGACTACCAACACCGGGGAGCTGTTTTTT	CASSPPSTTNTGELFF
.	.	TRBV11-2	TRBJ2-7	.	CASCDYPAVLRQYF
TRBD1	.	TRBV10-2	TRBJ1-5	TGCGCCAGCAGAGAGACAGGGTTGTATAATCAGCCCCAGCATTTT	CASRETGLYNQPQHF
TRBD2	.	TRBV6-5	TRBJ2-5	TGTGCCAGCAGTTTAGCGGGCGTCGAGACCCAGTACTTC	CASSLAGVETQYF
TRBD2	.	TRBV19	TRBJ2-5	TGTGCCACCCGAGGACTAGCGACGCCTCAAGAGACCCAGTACTTC	CATRGLATPQETQYF
.	.	TRBV7-9	TRBJ2-3	TGTGCCAGCAATGGGCAGCCCTTGGGCGGCACAGATACGCAGTATTTT	CASNGQPLGGTDTQYF
TRBD1	.	TRBV5-5	TRBJ1-5	TGTGCCAGCAGCTTGGGGACAGGGAACAATCAGCCCCAGCATTTT	CASSLGTGNNQPQHF
.	.	TRBV9	TRBJ2-5	TGTGCCAGCAGCTCACGAAGCGGGTACCAAGAGACCCAGTACTTC	CASSSRSGYQETQYF
TRBD1	.	TRBV19	TRBJ2-2	TGTGCCAGTAGTAAGTCGACAGGGATGGTAACCGGGGAGCTGTTTTTT	CASSKSTGMVTGELFF
.	many	TRBV6-1	TRBJ1-2	TGTGCCAGCAGTGCCTACAGGGAGAACTATGGCTACACCTTC	CASSAYRENYGYTF
TRBD1	.	TRBV7-6	TRBJ2-6	TGTGCCAGCAGCTTAGTTAACAGGGGATTTGGGGCCAACGTCCTGACTTTC	CASSLVNRGFGANVLTF